Each of the 8 T cell receptor beta chains below was sequenced from the same sample in a study of T cell responses to AZD1222 COVID-19 vaccine (dated by TCRdb to 2020 to 2022). Library generation was performed with the immunoSEQ multiplex PCR assay. TCRdb took this table from immuneACCESS and kept in-frame rearrangements with V and J called. Such tables lack part of the clones; where checked against another copy, unresolved V genes explain under half of the gap, and the rest is unexplained. This sample comprises 120,000 or so clones, more than 70% of them detected only once. The ten largest clonotypes hold less than 11% of the sample. The meaning of the sample's time point label: baseline before first vaccination. Specimen: peripheral blood, collected on day 0 of AZD1222 vaccination. All receptors derive from an adult in good health.

This chain links TRBV7-6 with TRBJ2-5; D not certain. This CDR3 region has 14 residues. The germline gives CDR1 SGHVS, CDR2 FNYEAQ. The V gene lost 6 bases and the J gene lost 3 bases, with 14 bases spanning the gap. The CDR3: CASSQLVTKETQYF. The DNA of the CDR3 is TGTGCCAGCAGTCAGCTAGTCACAAAAGAGACCCAGTACTTC.

This chain uses TRBV5-1 with TRBJ2-7; 7 bases fit TRBD1. The germline CDR1 and CDR2 sequences are SGHRS and YFSETQ. The trim removed 4 bases at V and 1 base at J, leaving 8 bases unmatched. The CDR3 is 15 amino acids. The CDR3 region is CASSTGTANSYEQYF. In DNA form, the CDR3 reads TGCGCCAGCAGCACCGGGACAGCTAATTCCTACGAGCAGTACTTC. The complete variable domain, with remaining parts taken from reference TRBV5-1 and TRBJ2-7, reads KAGVTQTPRYLIKTRGQQVTLSCSPISGHRSVSWYQQTPGQGLQFLFEYFSETQRNKGNFPGRFSGRQFSNSRSEMNVSTLELGDSALYLCASSTGTANSYEQYFGPGTRLTVT.

The chain joins TRBV4-3 to TRBJ2-7; D is ambiguous. CDR3 length equals 16 residues. V gave up 1 base and J gave up 5 bases, with 18 bases separating them. Germline CDR1 reads LGHNA; CDR2 reads YSLEER. The CDR3 loop is CASSQVPDTRIHEQYF. The CDR3 DNA reads TGCGCCAGCAGCCAAGTACCGGATACCAGGATCCACGAGCAGTACTTC.

The V and J genes are TRBV5-1 and TRBJ2-5; 7 nucleotides match TRBD2. Germline CDR1 and CDR2: SGHRS and YFSETQ. CDR3 length: 15 residues. Losses at the gene ends were 1 base for V and 5 bases for J; bases not matched to a gene: 8. The CDR3 coding sequence is TGCGCCAGCAGCTTGATTGGTGGGGGAGGGGAGACCCAGTACTTC. It translates to CASSLIGGGGETQYF. Full variable domain (remainder filled in from reference TRBV5-1 and TRBJ2-5): KAGVTQTPRYLIKTRGQQVTLSCSPISGHRSVSWYQQTPGQGLQFLFEYFSETQRNKGNFPGRFSGRQFSNSRSEMNVSTLELGDSALYLCASSLIGGGGETQYFGPGTRLLVL.

The genes are TRBV7-6 and TRBJ2-1, with TRBD2 matching 12 bases. The V segment lost 1 base and the J segment 9 bases; nucleotides outside the gene matches: 13. Germline V gene data show CDR1 as SGHVS and CDR2 as FNYEAQ. There are 18 residues in the CDR3. This CDR3 is CASSLGSQTSGSLVEQFF. In DNA form, the CDR3 reads TGTGCCAGCAGCTTAGGGTCCCAGACTAGCGGGAGTTTGGTTGAGCAGTTCTTC.

This clone was seen only once. The gene calls are TRBV30 and TRBJ2-7; TRBD1 or TRBD2 may be the D gene (5 bases each). Trimming shortened V by 2 bases and J by 5 bases, and 16 bases separated the two germline ends. This CDR3 region has 14 residues. Per germline, CDR1 GTSNPN and CDR2 SVGIG (reference sequence). The CDR3 nucleotides read TGTGCCTGGAGTCTCGAGGGGTCAAGCCACGAGCAGTACTTC. Protein: CAWSLEGSSHEQYF.

This clone was detected only a few times. The chain joins TRBV2 to TRBJ1-2; 8 nucleotides line up with TRBD1. Germline-derived CDR1 and CDR2 are SNHLY and FYNNEI. V shed 6 bases and J 3 bases; nucleotides not matched to a gene: 6. The CDR3 extends over 14 amino acids. The CDR3 is CASRPDRVDYGYTF. The CDR3 nucleotides are TGTGCCAGCAGGCCGGACAGGGTGGACTATGGCTACACCTTC.

The chain carries TRBV28 and TRBJ1-2; no clear D gene. Trimming left V 5 bases short and J 0 bases short, with 13 bases between. Germline-derived CDR1 and CDR2 are MDHEN and SYDVKM. The CDR3 is made up of 15 amino acids. The CDR3 protein is CASSPLDRSNYGYTF. The DNA of the CDR3 is TGTGCCAGCAGTCCACTCGACCGATCTAACTATGGCTACACCTTC.